The clone carrying this T cell receptor (beta chain) has more than one count but fewer than ten. Its target is not known. The source of the sample is a study of blood T cells in healthy people across ages. The authors ran a second PCR of 7 to 11 cycles using a sample-barcoded 5' primer and a J-beta primer mix. MiXCR was run by TCRdb on the 5' RACE reads, yielding one entry per CDR3 protein. The sample consists of roughly 1,700,000 distinct CDR3 sequences, roughly 28% of them appearing once. Study results and caveats: Diversity estimated from one million T cells was considered an underestimate. The study lacked donor CMV status, which possibly confounded expanded clonotype changes.

The CDR3 loop spans 14 amino acids. V gave up 7 bases and J gave up 5 bases; unmatched junction bases: 3. The authors drew ten milliliters of peripheral blood from each donor. Total RNA, at least 5.5 micrograms per sample, came from PBMCs. The origin of this receptor is a woman aged 25 to 39 in good health. Sample: blood. The gene calls are TRBV12-3 or TRBV12-4 and TRBJ2-1; TRBD2 agrees at 12 bases. Here the CDR3 reads CASILAGGHNEQFF. DNA of the CDR3: TGTGCCAGCATCCTAGCGGGGGGGCACAATGAGCAGTTCTTC.